This paragraph covers one T cell receptor (beta chain) sequence. Antigen unknown. Using immunoSEQ multiplex PCR, the repertoire was profiled, and TCRdb retains in-frame clones only, with some absent. The data hold 35,000 to 55,000 clones, with 70% to 85% observed a single time. Noted time point: week 23, last vaccination. Every vaccine dose comprised 300 ug of mutant IDH1 20-mer peptide plus topical imiquimod. This sample stems from a study of a mutant IDH1 vaccine in newly diagnosed glioma. The source is a woman between 18 and 30 years old with glioma. Some clones in this sample may be carry-over from other donors' samples. The specimen comprised PBMCs, sampled from a glioma patient whose treatment included an IDH1 peptide vaccine.

The CDR3 loop reads CASSRSGQGADTQYF. The CDR3, as DNA: TGTGCCAGCAGCCGGAGCGGACAGGGTGCAGATACGCAGTATTTT. J is TRBJ2-3 and V is TRBV7-2, with TRBD1 matching 8 bases. Germline CDR1 SGHTA, CDR2 FQGNSA. The CDR3 runs 15 residues. Trimming removed 5 bases from V and 4 bases from J; junction bases left unmatched: 8.